This T cell receptor (beta chain) was found in a study of post-analysis software for immune sequencing data. On this clonotype itself: The antigen remains undetermined. One end of the junction fails to match germline, which may point to a read error.

The CDR3 is 15 amino acids. Germline loops: CDR1 SGHTA, CDR2 FQGTGA. Carried by the TCR beta cDNA libraries were unique molecular identifiers. With roughly 0.95 to 11 million T cells as the source, roughly 0.5 million cDNA molecules resulted. One entry per CDR3 protein, called by TCRdb with MiXCR from the PCR reads. Of under 200,000 distinct CDR3 sequences detected, 29% appear once; the ten largest clones hold less than 4%. General study points: When the samples were clustered directly with F measure, those that had been prepared in the same batch showed strong co-clustering. Patients used a handful of TRBV segments, including TRBV5-6, TRBV5-1 and TRBV20-1, more often than controls.

The sequence was collected from a girl aged 2 to 17 with multiple sclerosis. Material: blood. The chain employs TRBV7-3 and TRBJ2-1; TRBD2 agrees at 7 bases. The CDR3 here is CANSNRTSSYNEQFF. The DNA for the CDR3 is TGTGCCAACAGCAACCGGACTAGCTCCTACAATGAGCAGTTCTTC.